This paragraph reports one T cell receptor beta chain. The source of the sample is a study of naive and memory T cell subsets. Two oligonucleotides, mixed equimolar, formed the beta constant-region primer covering TRBC1 and TRBC2. Four rounds of PCR amplified the ligated cDNA using nested alpha and beta constant-region primers plus SP2. Ligation attached a single-stranded oligonucleotide with a 12-nucleotide UMI and the SP2 primer to the cDNA 3' end. MiXCR was run by TCRdb on the UMI-ligation and nested PCR reads, yielding one entry per CDR3 protein. The data hold 95,000 to 150,000 distinct CDR3 sequences, with approximately 37% observed a single time. The CDR3 extends over 17 amino acids. V was pared by 5 bases and J by 0 bases, with 20 bases between. Germline V CDR1 and CDR2: SGHVS, FQNEAQ.

The sample was central memory CD4+ T cells from blood. This chain uses TRBV7-8 with TRBJ2-7, with D tentatively TRBD1 (6 bases). This receptor was identified in a human donor in good health. The CDR3 here is CASSRLVRDMGSYEQYF. DNA for the CDR3: TGTGCCAGCAGCCGCCTTGTCAGGGACATGGGCTCCTACGAGCAGTACTTC. Using reference TRBV7-8 and TRBJ2-7 for the parts outside the CDR3, the full variable domain is GAGVSQSPRYKVAKRGQDVALRCDPISGHVSLFWYQQALGQGPEFLTYFQNEAQLDKSGLPSDRFFAERPEGSVSTLKIQRTQQEDSAVYLCASSRLVRDMGSYEQYFGPGTRLTVT.